This T cell receptor beta chain is from a study of blood T cell repertoires in COVID-19. Study as a whole: Collection of acute and convalescent COVID-19 samples took place in the United States, Italy and Spain. Nucleic acid was either cDNA or gDNA, and it came from T cells, B-cell-depleted T cells, or PBMCs.

This clone has a single count. In the source study's methods: Nucleated cell counts were estimated from reference gene primer amplification. Produced via immunoSEQ multiplex PCR; TCRdb's table is partial and in-frame only. V and J calls and clone size follow that table, whereas D and trimming were derived from the DNA. The sample includes around 60,000 clones, nearly 90% of them seen just once. Sequencing used peripheral blood. The TCR was taken from a man aged 55 to 69 with active COVID-19.

The CDR3 nucleotides read TGTGCCAGCAGCTTGCAGGGGGTTGAGACCCAGTACTTC. Translated, it gives CASSLQGVETQYF. This chain links TRBV7-2 with TRBJ2-5; 7 bases match TRBD1. The CDR3 is made up of 13 amino acids. V dropped 3 bases and J dropped 5; count of bases not matched to a gene: 3. CDR1 SGHTA and CDR2 FQGNSA come from the germline V gene.